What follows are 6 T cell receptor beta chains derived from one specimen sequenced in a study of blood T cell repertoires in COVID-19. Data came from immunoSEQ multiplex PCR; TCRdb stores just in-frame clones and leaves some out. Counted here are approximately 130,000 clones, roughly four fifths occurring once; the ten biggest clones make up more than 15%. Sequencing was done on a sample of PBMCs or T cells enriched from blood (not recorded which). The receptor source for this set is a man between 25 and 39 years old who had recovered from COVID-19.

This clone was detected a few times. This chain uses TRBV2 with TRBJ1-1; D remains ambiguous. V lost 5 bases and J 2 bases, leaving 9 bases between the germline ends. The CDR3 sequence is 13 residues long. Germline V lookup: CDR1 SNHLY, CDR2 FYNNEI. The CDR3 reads CASSFRQNTEAFF. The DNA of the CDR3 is TGTGCCAGCAGTTTTAGACAAAACACTGAAGCTTTCTTT. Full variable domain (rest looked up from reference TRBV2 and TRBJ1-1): EPEVTQTPSHQVTQMGQEVILRCVPISNHLYFYWYRQILGQKVEFLVSFYNNEISEKSEIFDDQFSVERPDGSNFTLKIRSTKLEDSAMYFCASSFRQNTEAFFGQGTRLTVV.

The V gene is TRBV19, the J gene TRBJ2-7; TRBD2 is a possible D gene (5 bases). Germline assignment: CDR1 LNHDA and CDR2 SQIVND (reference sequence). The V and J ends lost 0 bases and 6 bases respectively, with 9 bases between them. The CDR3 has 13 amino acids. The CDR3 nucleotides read TGTGCCAGTAGTATAGATCGGGGTGGCGAGCAGTACTTC. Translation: CASSIDRGGEQYF. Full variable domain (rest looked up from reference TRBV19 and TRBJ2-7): DGGITQSPKYLFRKEGQNVTLSCEQNLNHDAMYWYRQDPGQGLRLIYYSQIVNDFQKGDIAEGYSVSREKKESFPLTVTSAQKNPTAFYLCASSIDRGGEQYFGPGTRLTVT.

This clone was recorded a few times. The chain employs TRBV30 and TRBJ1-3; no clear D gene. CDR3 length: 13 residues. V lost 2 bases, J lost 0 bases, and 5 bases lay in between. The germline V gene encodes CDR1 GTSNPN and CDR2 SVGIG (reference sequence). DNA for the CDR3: TGTGCCTGGAGTAAGAGCTCTGGAAACACCATATATTTT. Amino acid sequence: CAWSKSSGNTIYF.

As DNA, the CDR3 is TGTGCCAGCAGCTTAGAGGGGGTTCAGCCCCAGCATTTT. Its protein product is CASSLEGVQPQHF. The chain recombines TRBV7-8 with TRBJ1-5; D is perhaps TRBD1 (6 bases). From germline, CDR1 is SGHVS and CDR2 FQNEAQ. The CDR3 is 13 amino acids. V was pared by 1 base and J by 6 bases, with 7 bases between.

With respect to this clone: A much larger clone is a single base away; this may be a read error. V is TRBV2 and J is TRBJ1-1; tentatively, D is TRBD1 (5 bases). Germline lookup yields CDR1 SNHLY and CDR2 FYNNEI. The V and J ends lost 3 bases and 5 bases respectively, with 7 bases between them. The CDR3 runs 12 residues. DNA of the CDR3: TGTGCCAGCAGTGAGCGGGGGACTGAAGCTTTCTTT. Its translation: CASSERGTEAFF.

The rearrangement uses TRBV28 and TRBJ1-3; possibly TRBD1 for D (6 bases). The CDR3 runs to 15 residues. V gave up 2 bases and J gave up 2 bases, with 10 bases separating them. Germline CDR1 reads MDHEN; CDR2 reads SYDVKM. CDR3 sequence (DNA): TGTGCCAGCAGTTTACCCCGACAGGCTGGAAACACCATATATTTT. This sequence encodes CASSLPRQAGNTIYF.